Listed below are T cell receptor beta chains from one sample, sequenced in a study of blood T cell repertoires in COVID-19. Using immunoSEQ multiplex PCR, the repertoire was profiled, and TCRdb retains in-frame clones only, with some absent. This sample yields under 250,000 clones, of which around 82% are seen a single time; roughly 7.8% belongs to the top ten. Specimen: peripheral blood. These TCRs come from a man aged 35-49 years with active or convalescent COVID-19. Each CDR3 is given with its conserved first and last residue. The D gene is left open where the match is weak. Clone size, where shown, is once, few, many, or a class for clones that have expanded.

>.|TRBJ1-2|TRBV5-1|.
CASSFDFNYGYTF
TGCGCCAGCAGCTTCGACTTTAACTATGGCTACACCTTC
>.|TRBJ1-1|TRBV6-2/TRBV6-3|.
CASSYLTQNTEAFF
TGTGCCAGCAGTTACCTGACTCAGAACACTGAAGCTTTCTTT
>.|TRBJ1-2|TRBV18|.
CASSPTSTGNYGYTF
TGTGCCAGCTCTCCAACCTCGACAGGAAACTATGGCTACACCTTC
>few|TRBJ1-5|TRBV6-2/TRBV6-3|.
CASSPSRYQPQHF
TGTGCCAGCAGCCCCTCGAGGTACCAGCCCCAGCATTTT
>.|TRBJ1-5|TRBV6-4|.
CASSDSFRRGGNQPQHF
TGTGCCAGCAGTGACTCGTTTAGGAGGGGTGGCAATCAGCCCCAGCATTTT
>.|TRBJ2-7|TRBV10-3|.
CAIKGTGRGEQYF
TGTGCCATCAAGGGTACCGGCCGGGGCGAGCAGTACTTC
>.|TRBJ2-1|TRBV9|.
CASSVGQVSYNEQFF
TGTGCCAGCAGCGTAGGACAGGTCTCCTACAATGAGCAGTTCTTC
>.|TRBJ2-7|TRBV24-1|TRBD1
CATSDAAGGMGEQYF
TGTGCCACCAGTGATGCGGCAGGGGGTATGGGGGAGCAGTACTTC
>.|TRBJ2-5|TRBV7-8|TRBD1
CASNPGTVSETQYF
TGTGCCAGCAACCCGGGGACAGTCAGTGAGACCCAGTACTTC
>.|TRBJ1-3|TRBV6-1|.
CASSEGGGGRNTIYF
TGTGCCAGCAGTGAAGGAGGCGGCGGAAGAAACACCATATATTTT
>.|TRBJ2-3|TRBV7-8|.
CASSTLGGTDTQYF
TGTGCCAGCAGCACACTAGGTGGCACAGATACGCAGTATTTT
>few|TRBJ2-1|TRBV20-1|.
CSASIPGYTSEQFF
TGCAGTGCTAGTATCCCGGGTTATACTAGTGAGCAGTTCTTC
>.|TRBJ2-3|TRBV28|.
CASSQTSPSTDTQYF
TGTGCCAGCAGTCAAACTAGCCCTAGCACAGATACGCAGTATTTT
>.|TRBJ2-3|TRBV18|TRBD2
CASSPTSGRESTQYF
TGTGCCAGCTCACCAACTAGCGGGAGGGAATCTACGCAGTATTTT
>.|TRBJ2-7|TRBV27|TRBD2
CASSLGVAGGMGEQYF
TGTGCCAGCAGTTTAGGGGTAGCGGGAGGTATGGGGGAGCAGTACTTC
>.|TRBJ2-7|TRBV27|.
CASSLTQGGSYEQYF
TGTGCCAGCAGTTTAACCCAGGGAGGATCCTACGAGCAGTACTTC
>.|TRBJ1-3|TRBV19|.
CASSILSSVSGNTIYF
TGTGCCAGTAGTATTCTATCCTCCGTCTCTGGAAACACCATATATTTT
>.|TRBJ2-5|TRBV18|TRBD1
CASSKGAEQETQYF
TGTGCCAGCTCAAAGGGGGCAGAACAAGAGACCCAGTACTTC
>.|TRBJ1-2|TRBV19|TRBD1
CASSTGQGPGAGYTF
TGTGCCAGTAGTACCGGACAGGGCCCCGGCGCGGGCTACACCTTC
>.|TRBJ1-5|TRBV20-1|TRBD1
CSASTGTGVGEPQHF
TGCAGTGCTAGTACCGGGACAGGGGTGGGGGAGCCCCAGCATTTT
>few|TRBJ2-7|TRBV7-9|TRBD1
CASSLAGRGTGVPYEQYF
TGTGCCAGCAGCTTAGCGGGCCGGGGGACAGGGGTACCCTACGAGCAGTACTTC
>few|TRBJ2-1|TRBV19|TRBD2
CASSILPFGGRKYNEQFF
TGTGCCAGTAGTATACTCCCTTTTGGCGGGAGGAAATACAATGAGCAGTTCTTC
>.|TRBJ2-7|TRBV5-1|.
CASSPSGGAVQYF
TGCGCCAGCAGCCCGTCTGGGGGGGCCGTGCAGTACTTC
>.|TRBJ1-1|TRBV12-5|.
CASGLVGGYTEAFF
TGTGCTAGTGGTTTGGTGGGGGGGTACACTGAAGCTTTCTTT
>.|TRBJ2-5|TRBV12-3/TRBV12-4|.
CASSSSRETQYF
.
>.|TRBJ2-1|TRBV5-1|.
CASSRPRTPSSYNEQFF
TGCGCCAGCAGCCGACCTCGGACACCGAGCTCCTACAATGAGCAGTTCTTC
>.|TRBJ1-2|TRBV18|TRBD1
CASSPYPTGQGGYYGYTF
TGTGCCAGCTCACCCTACCCAACAGGACAGGGAGGGTACTATGGCTACACCTTC
>.|TRBJ2-7|TRBV27|.
CASSIRVTSYEQYF
TGTGCCAGCAGTATCCGGGTCACCTCCTACGAGCAGTACTTC
>few|TRBJ2-6|TRBV29-1|TRBD1
CSARQGQGANVLTF
TGCAGCGCCAGACAGGGCCAAGGGGCCAACGTCCTGACTTTC
>.|TRBJ2-3|TRBV9|TRBD1
CASSASGQVTDTQYF
TGTGCCAGCAGCGCCTCGGGACAGGTCACAGATACGCAGTATTTT
>.|TRBJ2-7|TRBV25-1|TRBD1
CASSVPGQGAYEQYF
TGTGCCAGCAGTGTTCCGGGACAGGGTGCCTACGAGCAGTACTTC
>.|TRBJ2-3|TRBV7-9|.
CASSPPSGTDTQYF
TGTGCCAGCAGCCCCCCTAGCGGCACAGATACGCAGTATTTT
>.|TRBJ2-3|TRBV7-2|TRBD1
CASSRGSGTGTDTQYF
TGTGCCAGCAGCCGTGGGTCCGGGACAGGGACAGATACGCAGTATTTT
>.|TRBJ1-2|TRBV2|.
CASSKDRIYGYTF
TGTGCCAGCAGTAAAGACAGGATCTATGGCTACACCTTC
>.|TRBJ2-3|TRBV30|TRBD1
CAWSGTGGDTQYF
TGTGCCTGGAGTGGAACAGGGGGTGATACGCAGTATTTT
>.|TRBJ1-4|TRBV21-1|.
CASSPGRDNEKLFF
TGTGCCAGCAGCCCCGGGAGGGATAATGAAAAACTGTTTTTT
>.|TRBJ2-1|TRBV3-1/TRBV3-2|.
CASSQAGSSYNEQFF
TGTGCCAGCAGCCAAGCTGGGAGCTCCTACAATGAGCAGTTCTTC
>.|TRBJ1-2|TRBV6-2/TRBV6-3|TRBD1
CASSYQPGQGRISNYGYTF
TGTGCCAGCAGTTACCAACCGGGACAGGGCCGAATCTCTAACTATGGCTACACCTTC
>.|TRBJ2-1|TRBV18|TRBD2
CASSLRTLADISYNEQFF
TGTGCCAGCTCACTCCGTACACTAGCGGATATCTCCTACAATGAGCAGTTCTTC
>.|TRBJ2-7|TRBV18|.
CASSPGRLVYEQYF
TGTGCCAGCTCACCGGGGCGTTTGGTCTACGAGCAGTACTTC
>.|TRBJ1-2|TRBV6-5|TRBD1
CASSYSRTGAGYTF
TGTGCCAGCAGTTACTCTAGGACAGGGGCTGGCTACACCTTC
>.|TRBJ1-2|TRBV15|TRBD1
CATSRGDRGPHGYTF
TGTGCCACCAGCAGAGGAGACAGGGGGCCTCATGGCTACACCTTC
>many|TRBJ2-7|TRBV6-5|.
CASSYSIQGHEQYF
TGTGCCAGCAGTTACTCGATCCAGGGCCACGAGCAGTACTTC
>.|TRBJ2-4|TRBV19|TRBD1
CASSGQGDPIAKNIQYF
TGTGCCAGTAGTGGACAGGGGGACCCCATAGCCAAAAACATTCAGTACTTC
>.|TRBJ1-5|TRBV29-1|.
CSVLLAGRETFNQPQHF
TGCAGCGTTCTGCTAGCAGGCAGAGAAACCTTTAATCAGCCCCAGCATTTT
>.|TRBJ2-1|TRBV11-3|.
CASSFFSSYNEQFF
TGTGCCAGCAGCTTCTTTAGCTCCTACAATGAGCAGTTCTTC
>.|TRBJ1-2|TRBV7-8|.
CASSPSRGNNYGYTF
TGTGCCAGCTCCCCATCACGAGGGAATAACTATGGCTACACCTTC
>.|TRBJ1-1|TRBV2|.
CASRTNMNTEAFF
TGTGCCAGCAGGACTAACATGAACACTGAAGCTTTCTTT
>.|TRBJ2-7|TRBV6-2/TRBV6-3|TRBD1
CASSYGGQGERQYF
TGTGCCAGCAGTTACGGGGGACAGGGAGAAAGGCAGTACTTC
>.|TRBJ2-7|TRBV11-2|.
CASSFTDSPSYEQYF
TGTGCCAGCAGTTTTACAGACAGTCCGAGCTACGAGCAGTACTTC